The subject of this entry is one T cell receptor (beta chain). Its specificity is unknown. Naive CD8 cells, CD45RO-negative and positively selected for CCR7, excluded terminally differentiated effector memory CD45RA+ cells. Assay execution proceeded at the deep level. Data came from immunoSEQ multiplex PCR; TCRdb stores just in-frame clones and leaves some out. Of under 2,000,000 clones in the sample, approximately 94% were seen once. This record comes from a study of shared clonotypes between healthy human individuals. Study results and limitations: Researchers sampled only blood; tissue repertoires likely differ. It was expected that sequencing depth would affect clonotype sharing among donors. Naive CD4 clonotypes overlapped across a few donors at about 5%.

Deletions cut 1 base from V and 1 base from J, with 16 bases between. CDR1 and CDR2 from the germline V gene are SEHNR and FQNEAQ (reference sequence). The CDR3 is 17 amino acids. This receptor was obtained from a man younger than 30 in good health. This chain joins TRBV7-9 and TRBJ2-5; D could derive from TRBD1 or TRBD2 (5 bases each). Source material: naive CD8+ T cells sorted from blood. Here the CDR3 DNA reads TGTGCCAGCAGCTTAGTCTCCTCGGGAAGGGGCCAAGAGACCCAGTACTTC. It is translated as CASSLVSSGRGQETQYF.